These T cell receptor beta chains were read from a single sample in a study of blood T cell repertoires in COVID-19. The assay was immunoSEQ multiplex PCR, and TCRdb's table has in-frame clones only and misses some. The top ten clones hold less than 3% of a sample with about 150,000 clones, roughly 88% of them seen once. Material: peripheral blood. These receptors were obtained from a woman aged 55-69 years with acute or convalescent COVID-19. Each CDR3 is given with its conserved first and last residue. A D gene is named only where the DNA matches it firmly. Where a row states a size, it is once, few, many or the class of an expanded clone; other rows omit it.

D,J,V,size,CDR3,DNA
NA,TRBJ2-3,TRBV28,NA,CASTVNSDTQYF,TGTGCCAGCACCGTCAACTCAGATACGCAGTATTTT
TRBD2,TRBJ2-1,TRBV4-1,NA,CASSQVGRGGARNEQFF,TGCGCCAGCAGCCAAGTGGGACGCGGGGGGGCGAGGAATGAGCAGTTCTTC
NA,TRBJ2-7,TRBV7-3,NA,CASSRGYGYEQYF,TGTGCCAGCAGCCGAGGGTACGGCTACGAGCAGTACTTC
NA,TRBJ2-7,TRBV4-1,NA,CASSQDLGALSYEQYF,TGCGCCAGCAGCCAAGATTTGGGGGCACTTTCCTACGAGCAGTACTTC
NA,TRBJ1-1,TRBV3-1/TRBV3-2,NA,CASSQEEAVNTEAFF,TGTGCCAGCAGCCAAGAAGAGGCGGTGAACACTGAAGCTTTCTTT
NA,TRBJ2-7,TRBV27,NA,CASSFPGVPTYEQYF,TGTGCCAGCAGTTTCCCCGGGGTACCGACCTACGAGCAGTACTTC
NA,TRBJ2-7,TRBV28,NA,CASTLGPNREQYF,TGTGCCAGCACCTTGGGGCCTAATCGCGAGCAGTACTTC
NA,TRBJ2-7,TRBV6-1,NA,CASSEWVETYEQYF,TGTGCCAGCAGTGAATGGGTGGAGACCTACGAGCAGTACTTC
TRBD1,TRBJ2-7,TRBV20-1,NA,CSASLASHTQGLRPYEQYF,TGCAGTGCTAGTTTGGCTTCCCACACACAGGGGCTTAGACCCTACGAGCAGTACTTC
TRBD1,TRBJ1-4,TRBV14,NA,CASSPGTAGSTTNEKLFF,TGTGCCAGCAGCCCCGGGACAGCCGGATCTACAACTAATGAAAAACTGTTTTTT
NA,TRBJ2-7,TRBV9,NA,CASSVDGYEQYF,TGTGCCAGCAGCGTAGACGGGTACGAGCAGTACTTC
TRBD1,TRBJ2-5,TRBV7-7,NA,CASSLTGGQETQYF,TGTGCTAGCAGCTTAACAGGGGGTCAAGAGACCCAGTACTTC
TRBD1,TRBJ2-5,TRBV7-9,few,CASSWPGQGKETQYF,TGTGCCAGCAGCTGGCCGGGACAGGGGAAAGAGACCCAGTACTTC
TRBD1,TRBJ2-2,TRBV7-8,NA,CASSQTGGTGELFF,TGTGCCAGCAGTCAGACAGGGGGGACCGGGGAGCTGTTTTTT
NA,TRBJ1-1,TRBV10-3,NA,CAISEVFGQGTEAFF,TGTGCCATCAGTGAAGTTTTCGGTCAGGGCACTGAAGCTTTCTTT
TRBD1,TRBJ2-1,TRBV6-4,NA,CASSPLPGTGLNEQFF,TGTGCCAGCAGCCCACTGCCCGGGACAGGGTTAAATGAGCAGTTCTTC
NA,TRBJ2-3,TRBV9,NA,CASSFPSDTQYF,TGTGCCAGCAGCTTTCCCTCGGATACGCAGTATTTT
TRBD1,TRBJ1-3,TRBV28,NA,CATLTGYSGNTIYF,TGTGCCACCCTGACAGGGTACTCTGGAAACACCATATATTTT
TRBD1,TRBJ2-5,TRBV3-1/TRBV3-2,NA,CASSQETGVGTQYF,TGTGCCAGCAGCCAAGAAACAGGGGTAGGGACCCAGTACTTC
NA,TRBJ2-7,TRBV5-1,NA,CASSLGGTNSYEQYF,TGCGCCAGCAGCCTGGGGGGGACAAACTCCTACGAGCAGTACTTC
NA,TRBJ2-6,TRBV29-1,once,CSVQGGANVLTF,TGCAGCGTCCAGGGTGGGGCCAACGTCCTGACTTTC
NA,TRBJ1-4,TRBV30,NA,CAWSLQVNEKLFF,TGTGCCTGGAGTCTGCAGGTTAATGAAAAACTGTTTTTT
TRBD1,TRBJ1-5,TRBV5-1,NA,CASSPGTGSQPQHF,TGCGCCAGCAGCCCGGGGACAGGATCACAGCCCCAGCATTTT
TRBD1,TRBJ1-1,TRBV28,NA,CAGGTGNTEAFF,TGTGCCGGGGGGACAGGGAACACTGAAGCTTTCTTT
NA,TRBJ1-1,TRBV7-2,once,CASSESRTEAFF,TGTGCCAGCAGCGAATCTAGGACAGAAGCTTTCTTT
NA,TRBJ2-3,TRBV5-1,NA,CASSWVGGATDTQYF,TGCGCCAGCAGCTGGGTGGGGGGGGCTACAGATACGCAGTATTTT
NA,TRBJ2-7,TRBV27,NA,CATFSRREQYF,TGTGCCACCTTTTCGCGGCGCGAGCAGTACTTC
NA,TRBJ1-2,TRBV27,NA,CASSLSAGTSYGYTF,TGTGCCAGCAGTTTATCGGCAGGGACAAGCTATGGCTACACCTTC
TRBD1,TRBJ1-1,TRBV11-2,NA,CASSLVIGGGTEAFF,TGTGCCAGCAGCTTAGTCATAGGGGGCGGAACTGAAGCTTTCTTT
TRBD1,TRBJ1-5,TRBV4-3,NA,CASSQEAGGNQPQHF,TGCGCCAGCAGCCAAGAGGCAGGGGGTAATCAGCCCCAGCATTTT
TRBD2,TRBJ2-3,TRBV11-3,NA,CASSLGTSGTDTQYF,TGTGCCAGCAGCTTAGGGACTAGCGGAACAGATACGCAGTATTTT
NA,TRBJ1-2,TRBV19,NA,CASSILAGYDYGYTF,TGTGCCAGTAGTATCCTGGCAGGGTACGACTATGGCTACACCTTC
TRBD1,TRBJ1-2,TRBV28,NA,CASNSPGQGDYGYTF,TGTGCCAGCAACTCTCCGGGACAGGGTGACTATGGCTACACCTTC
TRBD1,TRBJ1-2,TRBV3-1/TRBV3-2,NA,CASSQATGDGYTF,TGTGCCAGCAGCCAAGCAACAGGGGATGGCTACACCTTC
TRBD2,TRBJ2-2,TRBV14,NA,CASSHSGVISGELFF,TGTGCCAGCAGCCACAGCGGGGTGATATCTGGGGAGCTGTTTTTT
TRBD1,TRBJ2-7,TRBV7-6,NA,CASSKHRDSYYEQYF,TGTGCCAGCAGCAAACACCGGGACAGTTACTACGAGCAGTACTTC
TRBD1,TRBJ2-7,TRBV7-2,NA,CASSPGQGWVYEQYF,TGTGCCAGCAGCCCTGGACAGGGGTGGGTCTACGAGCAGTACTTC
NA,TRBJ1-4,TRBV19,NA,CASSGGTFGKLFF,TGTGCCAGTAGCGGAGGGACGTTTGGAAAACTGTTTTTT
TRBD1,TRBJ2-3,TRBV2,NA,CASSLTWDRGATDTQYF,TGTGCCAGCAGTTTAACCTGGGACAGGGGGGCGACAGATACGCAGTATTTT
NA,TRBJ1-1,TRBV3-1/TRBV3-2,NA,CASRGGAEAFF,TGTGCCAGCAGAGGGGGTGCTGAAGCTTTCTTT
TRBD1,TRBJ2-3,TRBV29-1,NA,CSVARGTGTDTQYF,TGCAGCGTTGCCCGAGGGACAGGGACAGATACGCAGTATTTT
TRBD1,TRBJ1-2,TRBV12-3/TRBV12-4,NA,CASSDRGRVGYTF,TGTGCCAGCAGCGACAGGGGGCGCGTCGGCTACACCTTC
NA,TRBJ2-5,TRBV19,NA,CASSPGLQETQYF,TGTGCCAGTAGTCCCGGACTCCAAGAGACCCAGTACTTC
NA,TRBJ1-1,TRBV5-4,NA,CASSFRRENTEAFF,TGTGCCAGCAGCTTCAGGAGGGAGAACACTGAAGCTTTCTTT
NA,TRBJ2-3,TRBV11-3,NA,CASSPSGDTQYF,TGTGCCAGCAGCCCATCCGGGGATACGCAGTATTTT
TRBD2,TRBJ2-3,TRBV7-3,NA,CASSVSAGGPADTQYF,TGTGCCAGCAGCGTCTCAGCGGGGGGGCCGGCAGATACGCAGTATTTT
TRBD1,TRBJ1-2,TRBV7-2,few,CASSPGTGTYGYTF,TGTGCCAGCAGTCCGGGGACAGGGACCTATGGCTACACCTTC
TRBD2,TRBJ2-1,TRBV27,NA,CASSPQPGLAGEAYNEQFF,TGTGCCAGCAGTCCGCAACCGGGACTAGCGGGGGAGGCTTACAATGAGCAGTTCTTC
NA,TRBJ1-3,TRBV6-5,NA,CASSYRGFSGNTIYF,TGTGCCAGCAGTTATAGGGGGTTCTCTGGAAACACCATATATTTT
TRBD1,TRBJ1-2,TRBV4-1,NA,CASSQDRDRVDGYTF,TGCGCCAGCAGCCAAGATCGAGACAGGGTTGATGGCTACACCTTC
NA,TRBJ1-1,TRBV11-2,NA,CASSLVGRGTEAFF,TGTGCCAGCAGCTTAGTGGGTCGAGGCACTGAAGCTTTCTTT
NA,TRBJ2-2,TRBV5-1,NA,CASSLLRELFF,TGCGCCAGCAGCCTCCTAAGGGAGCTGTTTTTT